Shown below are 14 T cell receptor beta chains from a single sample sequenced in a study of neurological immune-mediated disorders. TCRdb used MiXCR to reprocess the 5' RACE reads, holding one entry per CDR3 protein. The data hold approximately 59,000 distinct CDR3 sequences, with roughly 5% observed a single time. The sample taken for sequencing was PBMCs. The receptors stem from a human donor with multiple sclerosis. The donor label of this sample is uncertain.

Details on this clonotype: Relative to the germline gene, one junction end is altered; a read error may explain this. The rearrangement links TRBV5-1 to TRBJ2-1, with D possibly being TRBD2 (5 bases). This CDR3 has 16 amino acids. CDR1 is SGHRS, CDR2 YFSETQ, per germline. This CDR3 is CASSLNPRLTYSEQFF. CDR3 DNA: TGCGCCAGCAGCTTGAATCCGCGACTAACCTACAGTGAGCAGTTCTTC.

At least ten counts were recorded for this clonotype. The chain couples TRBV3-1 to TRBJ1-1; 7 nucleotides agree with TRBD1. CDR3 length: 14 residues. The V segment lost 4 bases and the J segment 3 bases; nucleotides outside the gene matches: 5. Germline assignment: CDR1 LGHDT and CDR2 YNNKEL (reference sequence). Written as DNA, the CDR3 is TGTGCCAGCAGCCCCAAGGGGGCCTACACTGAAGCTTTCTTT. Amino acid sequence: CASSPKGAYTEAFF.

This clonotype was counted many times. CDR3 nucleotides: TGTGCCAGCAGCTTAGAAGCGGGGGGAAATACGCAGTATTTT. Protein product: CASSLEAGGNTQYF. This chain joins TRBV7-2 and TRBJ2-3; 9 nucleotides line up with TRBD2. J lost 7 bases, V lost 1 base, and 3 bases had no gene match. The germline gives CDR1 SGHTA, CDR2 FQGNSA. The CDR3 is 14 amino acids.

This clonotype occurred a few times. The rearrangement joins TRBV5-1 to TRBJ2-6, with TRBD1 identical over 9 bases. Germline loops: CDR1 SGHRS, CDR2 YFSETQ. This CDR3 is 18 amino acids long. The junction had 7 bases not matched to a gene; V was cut back by 3 bases and J by 0 bases. CDR3 protein: CASSSRTGESSGANVLTF. The CDR3, as DNA: TGCGCCAGCAGCTCTCGGACAGGGGAGAGCTCTGGGGCCAACGTCCTGACTTTC. The complete variable domain, with remaining parts taken from reference TRBV5-1 and TRBJ2-6, reads KAGVTQTPRYLIKTRGQQVTLSCSPISGHRSVSWYQQTPGQGLQFLFEYFSETQRNKGNFPGRFSGRQFSNSRSEMNVSTLELGDSALYLCASSSRTGESSGANVLTFGAGSRLTVL.

At least ten counts were recorded for this clonotype. The rearrangement uses TRBV6-5 and TRBJ1-1; D call uncertain. This CDR3 region has 12 residues. Trimming shortened V by 6 bases and J by 7 bases, and 12 bases separated the two germline ends. Germline CDR1 is MNHEY and CDR2 is SVGAGI. The CDR3 nucleotides are TGTGCCAGCAGCTCCTACGGGGTTGAAGCTTTCTTT. It specifies CASSSYGVEAFF.

For this clonotype: A read error may explain this, as a much larger clone is one base away. This chain joins TRBV6-5 and TRBJ1-1; no definite D call. The germline V gene encodes CDR1 MNHEY and CDR2 SVGAGI. CDR3 length equals 14 residues. Trimming took 10 bases from V and 1 from J, leaving 16 bases between them. The CDR3 spells CANSPAVGNTEAFF. The CDR3 DNA follows: TGTGCCAACAGCCCCGCGGTTGGGAACACTGAAGCTTTCTTT.

This clonotype has a count of ten or more. The chain couples TRBV2 to TRBJ2-2; D is ambiguous. Trimming stripped 5 bases from V and 0 bases from J, with 7 bases between. The CDR3 has 14 amino acids. The V gene's germline CDR1 is SNHLY and CDR2 FYNNEI. The CDR3 reads CASSFWANTGELFF. The CDR3 DNA sequence: TGTGCCAGCAGTTTTTGGGCGAACACCGGGGAGCTGTTTTTT.

This chain joins TRBV6-2 or TRBV6-3 and TRBJ2-3; D is unclear. V dropped 5 bases and J dropped 9 bases, with 12 bases sitting between them. CDR1 is MNHEY and CDR2 is SVGEGT in the germline V gene. The CDR3 is 12 residues long. CDR3 sequence: CASSTWLDTQYF. CDR3 DNA: TGTGCCAGCAGTACTTGGTTGGACACGCAGTATTTT.

This clonotype was picked up many times. This chain links TRBV5-5 with TRBJ2-2, with D uncertain. CDR1 and CDR2 from the germline V gene are SGHKS and YYEKEE (reference sequence). The CDR3 is 13 amino acids. Trimming removed 1 base at V and 5 bases at J, with 6 bases between. The CDR3 sequence: CASSLTETGELFF. The CDR3 nucleotides are TGTGCCAGCAGCTTGACTGAGACCGGGGAGCTGTTTTTT.

This clonotype was counted many times. The rearrangement uses TRBV7-8 and TRBJ2-6; D may match TRBD1 or TRBD2 (5 bases each). The germline V gene has CDR1 SGHVS and CDR2 FQNEAQ. This CDR3 region has 18 residues. V lost 8 bases to trimming and J lost 0 bases, with 20 bases between them. The CDR3 nucleotides read TGTGCCAGCCTCCAAAAGGACACGGGGCCCTCTGGGGCCAACGTCCTGACTTTC. It translates to CASLQKDTGPSGANVLTF.

This clonotype appeared many times. The chain recombines TRBV10-3 with TRBJ1-4; D remains ambiguous. With 6 bases removed from V and 1 base from J, the gap between germline ends came to 12 bases. Germline-derived CDR1 and CDR2 are ENHRY and SYGVKD. The CDR3 is 15 amino acids. In DNA, the CDR3 is TGTGCCATCAGCTTTGGAGTAGGAACTAATGAAAAACTGTTTTTT. Its protein is CAISFGVGTNEKLFF.

The sample holds many counts of this clonotype. This rearrangement joins TRBV10-3 to TRBJ1-2, with unresolved D. V was clipped by 5 bases and J by 7 bases, with 17 bases between them. The CDR3 is made up of 14 amino acids. Germline values: CDR1 ENHRY, CDR2 SYGVKD. This CDR3 reads CAISPDSGLIGYTF. In DNA, the CDR3 is TGTGCCATCAGTCCTGATTCGGGGTTGATTGGCTACACCTTC.

This clonotype was observed at least ten times. The chain has TRBV20-1 and TRBJ2-2; D gene uncertain. There are 13 residues in the CDR3. Between the trimmed V and J ends, which lost 8 bases and 0 bases, there was a span of 10 bases. From germline, CDR1 is DFQATT and CDR2 SNEGSKA (reference sequence). The CDR3 protein is CSTGPPNTGELFF. In DNA form, the CDR3 reads TGCAGTACTGGGCCCCCGAACACCGGGGAGCTGTTTTTT.

This clonotype has at least ten counts. This rearrangement joins TRBV7-9 to TRBJ1-1; perhaps TRBD1 as D (5 bases). Germline CDR1 SEHNR, CDR2 FQNEAQ (reference sequence). The ends were cut back, 5 bases at V and 6 bases at J, with 16 bases in the middle. This CDR3 spans 14 amino acids. The CDR3 nucleotides are TGTGCCAGCAGCCCGGGACGGCCTAGGGCTGAAGCTTTCTTT. Its protein is CASSPGRPRAEAFF.